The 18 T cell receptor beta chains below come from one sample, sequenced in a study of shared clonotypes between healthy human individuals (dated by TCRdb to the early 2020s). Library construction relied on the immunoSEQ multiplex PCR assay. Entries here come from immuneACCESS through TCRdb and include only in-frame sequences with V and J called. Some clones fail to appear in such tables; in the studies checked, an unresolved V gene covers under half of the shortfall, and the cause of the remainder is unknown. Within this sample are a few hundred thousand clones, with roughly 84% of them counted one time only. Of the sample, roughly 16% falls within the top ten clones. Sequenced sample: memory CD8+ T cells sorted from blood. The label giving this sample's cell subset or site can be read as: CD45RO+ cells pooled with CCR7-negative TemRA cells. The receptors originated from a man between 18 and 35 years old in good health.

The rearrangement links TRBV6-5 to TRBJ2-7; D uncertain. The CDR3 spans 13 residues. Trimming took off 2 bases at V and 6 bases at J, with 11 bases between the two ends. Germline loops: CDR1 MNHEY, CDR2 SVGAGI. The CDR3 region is CASSYRESGEQYF. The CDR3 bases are TGTGCCAGCAGTTACCGAGAGTCGGGCGAGCAGTACTTC.

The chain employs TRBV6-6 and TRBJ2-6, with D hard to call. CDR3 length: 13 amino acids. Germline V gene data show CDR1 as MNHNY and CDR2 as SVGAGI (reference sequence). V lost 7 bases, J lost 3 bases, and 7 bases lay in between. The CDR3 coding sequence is TGTGCCAGCACGAGGAGTGGGGCCAACGTCCTGACTTTC. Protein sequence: CASTRSGANVLTF.

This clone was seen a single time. The CDR3 sequence is CASSPADSRPLYGYTF. The CDR3 DNA is TGCGCCAGCAGCCCAGCTGACAGCCGCCCCCTCTATGGCTACACCTTC. The V call is TRBV4-1, the J call TRBJ1-2, with a possible D match to TRBD1 (5 bases). Germline lookup yields CDR1 MGHRA and CDR2 YSYEKL. CDR3 length: 16 amino acids. The V gene lost 4 bases and the J gene lost 4 bases, with 19 bases spanning the gap.

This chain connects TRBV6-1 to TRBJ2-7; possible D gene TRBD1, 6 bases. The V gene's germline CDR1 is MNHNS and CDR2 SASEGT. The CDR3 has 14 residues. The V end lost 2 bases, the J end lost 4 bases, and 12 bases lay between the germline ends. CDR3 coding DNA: TGTGCCAGCAGTGAATGGACAGCTCCATACGAGCAGTACTTC. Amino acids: CASSEWTAPYEQYF.

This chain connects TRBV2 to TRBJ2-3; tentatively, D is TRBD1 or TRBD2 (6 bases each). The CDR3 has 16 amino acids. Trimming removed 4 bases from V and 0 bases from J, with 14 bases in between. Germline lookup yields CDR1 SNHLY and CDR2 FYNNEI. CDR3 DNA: TGTGCCAGCAGTGGGGGCGGGACATACAGCACAGATACGCAGTATTTT. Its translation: CASSGGGTYSTDTQYF.

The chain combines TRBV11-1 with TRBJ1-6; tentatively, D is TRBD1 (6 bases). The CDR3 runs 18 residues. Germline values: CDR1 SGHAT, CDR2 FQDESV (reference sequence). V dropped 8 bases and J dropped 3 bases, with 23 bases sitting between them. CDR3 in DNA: TGTGCCAGCCTTTCCCCCAAGGGGGGGCTGAACTATAATTCACCCCTCCACTTT. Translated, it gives CASLSPKGGLNYNSPLHF.

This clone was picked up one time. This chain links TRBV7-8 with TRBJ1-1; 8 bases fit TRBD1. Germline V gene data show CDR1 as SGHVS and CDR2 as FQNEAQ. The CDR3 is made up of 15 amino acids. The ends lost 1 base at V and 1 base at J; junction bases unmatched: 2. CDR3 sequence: CASSLGTGSNTEAFF. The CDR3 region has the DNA TGTGCCAGCAGCTTAGGGACAGGGTCGAACACTGAAGCTTTCTTT.

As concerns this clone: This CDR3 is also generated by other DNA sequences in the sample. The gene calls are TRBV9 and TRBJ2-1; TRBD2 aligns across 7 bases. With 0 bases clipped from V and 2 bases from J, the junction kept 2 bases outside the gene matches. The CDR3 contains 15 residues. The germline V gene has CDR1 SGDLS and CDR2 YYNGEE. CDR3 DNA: TGTGCCAGCAGCGTAGCGGGAGGTCCCTACAATGAGCAGTTCTTC. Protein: CASSVAGGPYNEQFF.

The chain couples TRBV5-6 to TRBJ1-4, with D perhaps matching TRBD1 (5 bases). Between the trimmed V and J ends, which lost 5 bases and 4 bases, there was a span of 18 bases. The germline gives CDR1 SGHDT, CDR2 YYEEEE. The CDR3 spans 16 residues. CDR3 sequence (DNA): TGTGCCAGCAGTAATTCCCGGGACGGCTATAATGAAAAACTGTTTTTT. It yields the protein CASSNSRDGYNEKLFF.

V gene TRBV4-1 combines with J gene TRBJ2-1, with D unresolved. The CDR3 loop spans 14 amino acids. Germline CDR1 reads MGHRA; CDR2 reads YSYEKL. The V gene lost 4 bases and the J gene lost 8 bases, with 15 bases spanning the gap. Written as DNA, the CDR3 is TGCGCCAGCAGCCCCACGGCCCTTAAGGATGAGCAGTTCTTC. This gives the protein CASSPTALKDEQFF.

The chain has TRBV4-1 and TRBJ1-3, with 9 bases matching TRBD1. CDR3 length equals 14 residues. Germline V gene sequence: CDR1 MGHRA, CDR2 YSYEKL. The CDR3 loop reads CAAGQGASGNTIYF. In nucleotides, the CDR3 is TGCGCAGCGGGACAGGGAGCGTCTGGAAACACCATATATTTT.

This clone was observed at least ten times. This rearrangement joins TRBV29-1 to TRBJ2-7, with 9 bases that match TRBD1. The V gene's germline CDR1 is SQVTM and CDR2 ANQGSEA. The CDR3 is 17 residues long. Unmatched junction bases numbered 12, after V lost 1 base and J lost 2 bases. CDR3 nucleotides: TGCAGCGTTGAAGGACGACAGGGGACAGGGCTTCCCTACGAGCAGTACTTC. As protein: CSVEGRQGTGLPYEQYF.

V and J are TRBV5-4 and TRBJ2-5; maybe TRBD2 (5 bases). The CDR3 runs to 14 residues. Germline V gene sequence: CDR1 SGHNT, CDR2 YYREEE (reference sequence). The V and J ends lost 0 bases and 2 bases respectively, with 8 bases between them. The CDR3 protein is CASSLAGGQETQYF. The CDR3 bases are TGTGCCAGCAGCTTGGCCGGCGGGCAAGAGACCCAGTACTTC.

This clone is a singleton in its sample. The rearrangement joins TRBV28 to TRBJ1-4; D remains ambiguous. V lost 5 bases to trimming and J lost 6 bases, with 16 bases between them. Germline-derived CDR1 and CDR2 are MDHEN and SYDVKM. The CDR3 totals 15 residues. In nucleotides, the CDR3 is TGTGCCAGCAGTACACCGGGTCTCTTAGATGAAAAACTGTTTTTT. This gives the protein CASSTPGLLDEKLFF.

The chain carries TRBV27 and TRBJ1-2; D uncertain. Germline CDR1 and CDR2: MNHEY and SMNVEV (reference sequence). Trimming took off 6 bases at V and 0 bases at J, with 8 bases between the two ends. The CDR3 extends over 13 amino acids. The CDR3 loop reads CASSPGANYGYTF. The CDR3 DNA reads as TGTGCCAGCAGCCCTGGAGCTAACTATGGCTACACCTTC.

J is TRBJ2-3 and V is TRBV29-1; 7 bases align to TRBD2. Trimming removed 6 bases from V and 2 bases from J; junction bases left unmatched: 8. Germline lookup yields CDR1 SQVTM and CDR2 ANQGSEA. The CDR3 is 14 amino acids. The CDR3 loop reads CSVSGTDYTDTQYF. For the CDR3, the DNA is TGCAGCGTGAGCGGGACCGATTACACAGATACGCAGTATTTT.

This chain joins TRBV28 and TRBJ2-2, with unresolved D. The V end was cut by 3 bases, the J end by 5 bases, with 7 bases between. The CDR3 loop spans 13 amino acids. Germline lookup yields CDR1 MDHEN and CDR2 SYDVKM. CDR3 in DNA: TGTGCCAGCAGTTTCAGGAGAACCGGGGAGCTGTTTTTT. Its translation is CASSFRRTGELFF. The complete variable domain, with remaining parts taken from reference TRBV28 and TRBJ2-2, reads DVKVTQSSRYLVKRTGEKVFLECVQDMDHENMFWYRQDPGLGLRLIYFSYDVKMKEKGDIPEGYSVSREKKERFSLILESASTNQTSMYLCASSFRRTGELFFGEGSRLTVL.

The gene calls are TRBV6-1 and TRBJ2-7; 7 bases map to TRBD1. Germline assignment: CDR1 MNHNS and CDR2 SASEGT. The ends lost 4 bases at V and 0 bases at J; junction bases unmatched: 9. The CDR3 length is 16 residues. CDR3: CASSGQWTGSSYEQYF. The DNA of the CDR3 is TGTGCCAGCAGTGGCCAATGGACAGGCAGCTCCTACGAGCAGTACTTC.